This T cell receptor beta chain was sequenced for a study of cytomegalovirus exposure and HLA in healthy donors (TCRdb year 2017). Notes on the research overall: In an earlier analysis of approximately 640 of the donors, about 260 Gb of sequence data and about 110 million unique TCR beta sequences from 180 million or so T cells were reported. Roughly 300 gigabases of sequencing data and 70 million to 100 million unique TCR sequences made up an early release that covered about 640 HLA-typed donors. The genetic ancestry cluster associated with self-reported Caucasian donors included roughly four fifths of the roughly 380 genotyped donors. The study was designed to test whether signatures of past pathogen exposure could be identified by cataloging public T cell receptors. The study used immunosequencing to profile the T cell repertoires of 670 or so subjects and linked those repertoires to cytomegalovirus serostatus. Along with the roughly 610-subject first cohort, a separate validation cohort of some 130 different subjects was used. To predict cytomegalovirus infection status, the study combined high-throughput TCR immunosequencing, statistical association of individual TCRs with disease status, and machine learning. A later analysis re-examined previously published TCR beta repertoires from 610 or so donors and added high-resolution HLA genotyping to investigate patterns of TCR occurrence. Rather than drawing on any new phenotypic data, the later analysis identified candidate immune exposures from TCR beta sequences and the way those sequences occurred across donors. An earlier analysis of approximately 500 of the donors applied high-throughput TCR beta sequencing to assess whether each TCR beta V gene segment acted as functional or pseudogenic. Donor age, sex, ethnicity and CMV serostatus were collected together with the repertoire data. A later genetic analysis took genome-wide SNP genotypes for about 65% of the roughly 670 donors and used that subset as a discovery cohort. All discovery cohort repertoires had been generated on a single sequencing platform. HLA typing covered class I and class II loci at four-digit resolution. The number of typed donors differed by locus: about 620-640 for A, B, C, DRB1 and DQB1; 500 to 550 for DQA1; some 590 for DPA1; and some 430 for DPB1. Several DR-DQ haplotypes were handled as single units for association and clustering, since linkage in the cohort was strong. Across about 370 genotyped donors of the cohort, an average of about 240,000 unique TCR beta nucleotide sequences per donor were sequenced, and roughly 18% of those sequences were non-productive.

The cohort was made up of 650 to 700 healthy bone marrow donors. All cohort members were sampled while nominally healthy, although unrecorded immune exposures were likely present. The donor was CMV seronegative and was included in the group of several hundred seronegative cohort members. Every donor gave a peripheral blood sample, and the peripheral blood mononuclear cells from that sample were used for TCR beta sequencing. Genomic DNA extraction from the blood cell samples was performed with the Qiagen DNeasy Blood Extraction Kit. Beyond this particular receptor, the publication reports: According to a later analysis, TCR association rates differed among HLA loci, with DRB1 alleles showing the most associated TCRs and HLA-C alleles showing the fewest. The earlier analysis of some 540 of the donors excluded 15 to 20 rarely observed V segments, including chromosome 9 orphons, because counts were too low. Strong co-occurrence of HLA alleles, especially DR and DQ, made assigning TCR associations to individual alleles difficult. A later genetic analysis reported fewer N-insertions in productive TCRs among donors in an Asian-associated ancestry cluster than the 666-donor mean. In a later analysis, HLA-associated TCR beta chains showed more clonal expansion and lower generation probabilities than non-associated chains that were equally common. In the study, 164 TCR beta chains were listed as associated with cytomegalovirus. According to a later analysis, parvovirus B19, influenza, CMV and Epstein-Barr virus appeared linked to several top co-occurrence clusters. Because some donors lacked HLA typing at each locus, the association tests relied only on the typed subset. Linkage disequilibrium might explain the correlated functional status among segregating V segments, but an unknown experimental factor could not be excluded. The cohort was sequenced for TCR beta chains only, and without alpha or paired-chain data the features that could be detected were limited. Most TCR sequences were observed very rarely across donors, whereas some public TCRs were present in many individuals. A few of the identified cytomegalovirus-associated TCR beta chains were confirmed in vitro to be specific for cytomegalovirus antigens. In an earlier analysis of about 600 of the donors, most TCR beta V segments appeared in productive rearrangements about 90% or about 30% of the time, broadly matching IMGT annotations. Immune exposure information for the cohort was limited to CMV serostatus. The 87-base-pair reads could not distinguish some IMGT-functional V segments, including TRBV6-2 and TRBV6-3, so those segments were excluded. The authors suggested that the approach could potentially be extended to other disease states and immunological phenotypes. The sequencing pipeline was judged likely to have produced a cluster of highly shared sequence variants as a technical artifact. Cytomegalovirus status was reported to be diagnosed by the classifier with high specificity and sensitivity in both the original and validation cohorts. According to a later analysis, most CMV-associated TCR beta chains appeared to be HLA-restricted, and the HLA associations seemed to be driven largely by CMV exposure. Specific HLA alleles were associated with 15,000 to 20,000 TCR beta sequences at a false discovery rate of 0.05 in a later analysis. A further reported finding was that TCR beta sequences accurately predicted the HLA-A and HLA-B alleles for most subjects in the first cohort. Presence/absence analyses assumed roughly uniform sequencing depth across donors, an assumption that may not hold. An association between a missense DCLRE1C variant and V-gene and J-gene trimming of TCR beta chains was found in a later genetic analysis and replicated in an independent cohort.

Library preparation used the immunoSEQ multiplex PCR assay. A mixture of 60 forward primers for TCR Vbeta segments and 13 reverse primers for TCR Jbeta segments was used in the multiplex PCR. The CDR3 region of rearranged TCR beta genes was amplified from genomic DNA by a multiplex PCR assay. On the Illumina HiSeq System, the amplified TCR beta libraries were sequenced as 87-base-pair reads. The study's processing was this. A later analysis counted approximately 76 million unique TCR beta chains across the 690 or so repertoires, and roughly 11 million of these chains were shared by at least two donors. Raw reads were error-corrected and collapsed into unique sequences by a nearest-neighbor algorithm in which closely related sequences were merged to remove PCR and sequencing errors. V, D and J gene segments were assigned by aligning CDR3 sequences to IMGT reference sequences. For a sequence to be retained, at least a six-nucleotide match to both a V gene segment and a J gene segment was required. A rearrangement was called productive if the CDR3 had no stop codons and remained in frame with V and J, and every other rearrangement was called non-productive. CDR3 was defined by IMGT convention, running from the second conserved V-encoded cysteine to the conserved J-encoded phenylalanine. The earlier analysis of some 600 of the donors excluded sequences that lacked an unambiguous match to a single V gene segment. An earlier analysis of 450 to 650 of the donors called V segments functional above 56.7% productive rearrangements and segregating when the between-donor standard deviation exceeded 5%. A statistical classification framework was built for diagnosing cytomegalovirus status from the catalog of TCR beta chain sequences. A later analysis assigned V and J genes by comparing TCR nucleotide sequences with IMGT/GENE-DB human TR gene sequences. Using the TCRdist pipeline, a later analysis assigned CDR3 sequences along with most-parsimonious VDJ recombination scenarios. In a later analysis, every TCR beta chain was defined by the combination of its CDR3 amino acid sequence and its V-gene family, and reads without a unique V-gene family were dropped. To address suspected cross-contamination and a sequencing artifact, a later analysis removed 592 highly shared, low-generation-probability nucleotide sequences. In a later analysis, a clonal expansion index for each public chain was calculated from normalized within-repertoire ranks of inferred template counts. A later analysis computed generation probabilities with a VDJ recombination model fitted to out-of-frame rearrangements, and checked the results against IGoR. A later analysis scored TCR-TCR, TCR-HLA and TCR-CMV co-occurrence with hypergeometric tests, applying a repertoire-size bias correction to TCR pairs. A later analysis estimated false discovery rates by permuting HLA or CMV assignments 20 times. A later analysis grouped co-occurring TCRs with DBSCAN, adding TCRdist sequence similarity when clustering within HLA-allele-positive subsets. For co-occurrence clustering, repertoires with fewer than 30,000 or more than 120,000 public chains were excluded, along with about five repertoires with anomalous nucleotide sharing. As stored in TCRdb, this immuneACCESS dataset retains in-frame rearrangements with V and J assigned. A fraction of the clones does not appear; measured against another copy, unresolved V genes explain less than half of the discrepancy, and the remainder lacks a known reason. D and trimming come from the DNA, and the V and J calls and clone size come from that table. The sample yields about 140,000 clones; 80% were counted once. The top ten hold approximately 2.5% of the sample.

Concerning this clone itself: No antigen is known for it. The sample holds no much larger clone one base away, and base qualities are not on file. The same CDR3 also results from other DNA sequences found in this sample.

Measured from the cysteine to the phenylalanine, the CDR3 is 13 residues long. Only CDR3 DNA is held: 39 bases, read in frame from base 1. V drops 6 bases and J drops 4 bases, leaving 10 bases in between. CDR1 is given as LGHNT and CDR2 as FRNRAP, both from the germline V gene. Material: PBMCs. The chain joins TRBV12-5 to TRBJ1-5, with no reliable assignment of the D segment. This TCR was sampled from a man aged 50 to 59 in good health and CMV-seronegative. The DNA is TGTGCTAGTGGCGCGGCGGGGAATCAGCCCCAGCATTTT. This is translated as CASGAAGNQPQHF.